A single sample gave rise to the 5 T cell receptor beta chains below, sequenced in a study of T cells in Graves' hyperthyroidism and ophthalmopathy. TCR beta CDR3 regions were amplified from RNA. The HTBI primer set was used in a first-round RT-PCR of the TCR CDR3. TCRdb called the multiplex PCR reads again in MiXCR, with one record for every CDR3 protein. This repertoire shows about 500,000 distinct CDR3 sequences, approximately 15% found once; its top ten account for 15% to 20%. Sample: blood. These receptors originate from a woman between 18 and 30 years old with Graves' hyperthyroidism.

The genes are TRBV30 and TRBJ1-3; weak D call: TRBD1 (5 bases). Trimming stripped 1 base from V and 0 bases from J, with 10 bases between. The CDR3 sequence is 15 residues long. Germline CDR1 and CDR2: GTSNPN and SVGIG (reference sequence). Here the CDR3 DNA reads TGTGCCTGGAGTGAGGGACTGAGCTCTGGAAACACCATATATTTT. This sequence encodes CAWSEGLSSGNTIYF.

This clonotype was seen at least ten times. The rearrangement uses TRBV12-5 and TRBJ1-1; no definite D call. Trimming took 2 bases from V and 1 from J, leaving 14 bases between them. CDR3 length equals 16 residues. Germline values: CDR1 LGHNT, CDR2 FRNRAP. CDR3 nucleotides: TGTGCTAGTGGTTTGCTCCTCCCGGGTAGGAACACTGAAGCTTTCTTT. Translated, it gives CASGLLLPGRNTEAFF. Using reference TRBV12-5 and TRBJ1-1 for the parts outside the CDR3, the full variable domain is DARVTQTPRHKVTEMGQEVTMRCQPILGHNTVFWYRQTMMQGLELLAYFRNRAPLDDSGMPKDRFSAEMPDATLATLKIQPSEPRDSAVYFCASGLLLPGRNTEAFFGQGTRLTVV.

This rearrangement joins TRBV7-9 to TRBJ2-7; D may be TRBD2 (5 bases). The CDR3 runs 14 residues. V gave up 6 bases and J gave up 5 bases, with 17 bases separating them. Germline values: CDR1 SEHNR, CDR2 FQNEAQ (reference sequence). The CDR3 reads CASRSGGEIHEQYF. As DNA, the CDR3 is TGTGCCAGCAGGTCCGGAGGTGAGATCCACGAGCAGTACTTC.

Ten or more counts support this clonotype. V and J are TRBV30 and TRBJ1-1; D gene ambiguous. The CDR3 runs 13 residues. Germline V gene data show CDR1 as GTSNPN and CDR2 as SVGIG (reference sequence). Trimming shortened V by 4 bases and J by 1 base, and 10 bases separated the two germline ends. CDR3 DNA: TGTGCCTGGACACCCCCAGGGAACACTGAAGCTTTCTTT. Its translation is CAWTPPGNTEAFF.

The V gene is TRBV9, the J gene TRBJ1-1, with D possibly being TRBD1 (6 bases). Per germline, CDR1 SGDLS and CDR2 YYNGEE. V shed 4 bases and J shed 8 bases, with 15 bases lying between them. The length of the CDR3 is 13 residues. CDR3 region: CASSPSGAQEAFF. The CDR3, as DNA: TGTGCCAGCAGCCCCTCGGGGGCACAAGAAGCTTTCTTT.